This T cell receptor beta chain was recorded in a study of T-cell reconstitution after alpha-beta-depleted transplantation in children. Findings of the study overall: At day 60, the high TCRbeta diversity found in some patients originated from recipient T cells and thymic progenitors that had survived.

As it was prepared, the TCRbeta library received unique molecular identifiers. TCRdb reprocessed the PCR reads with MiXCR, giving one entry per CDR3 protein. The repertoire holds more than 400,000 distinct CDR3 sequences, about 10% seen once, with about 15% in the top ten. This clonotype has just a few counts. Its specificity is unknown. Trimming pared 4 bases from V and 6 bases from J, leaving 19 bases between. Per germline, CDR1 MDHEN and CDR2 SYDVKM. CDR3 size: 15 residues. The rearrangement joins TRBV28 to TRBJ2-7; no definite D call. The clonotype originates from a female patient aged 2-9 years who had a stem cell transplant for aplastic anemia, so the T cells may come from the graft donor. The sample was PBMCs, mostly from graft donor cells, taken 180 days after TCRalphabeta/CD19-depleted stem cell transplant. In nucleotides, the CDR3 is TGTGCCAGCAGTTGGAGACCCCATTTCTATTCCGAGCAGTACTTC. This gives the protein CASSWRPHFYSEQYF.